This is a list of T cell receptor beta chains from one sample in a study of blood T cell repertoires in COVID-19. The assay was immunoSEQ multiplex PCR, and TCRdb's table has in-frame clones only and misses some. The sample contains roughly 380,000 clones, approximately 91% of which appear only once. Sequenced material: peripheral blood. Source of these receptors: a middle-aged woman with COVID-19, enrolled during active disease. CDR3s include the opening cysteine and the closing phenylalanine or tryptophan. The order of the fields is clone size, D gene, J gene, V gene, CDR3 DNA, CDR3 protein. A D gene is named only where the DNA matches it firmly. Rows give clone size only sometimes, using once, few, many, or a class for an expanded clone.

NA	NA	TRBJ2-5	TRBV4-3	TGCGCCAGCAGCCAAGAAGCGAACCAAGAGACCCAGTACTTC	CASSQEANQETQYF
NA	NA	TRBJ1-1	TRBV12-3/TRBV12-4	TGTGCCAGCACCACCTCAGGGACTGAAGCTTTCTTT	CASTTSGTEAFF
NA	NA	TRBJ1-1	TRBV28	TGTGCCAGCAGGGAGGGACGAGAAGCTTTCTTT	CASREGREAFF
NA	NA	TRBJ1-6	TRBV5-4	TGTGCCAGCAGCTTGGGCGGGAGGAGCTCCTATAATTCACCCCTCCACTTT	CASSLGGRSSYNSPLHF
NA	TRBD2	TRBJ2-1	TRBV30	TGTGCCTGGAGTGTTGGCGGGAGCTCCTACAATGAGCAGTTCTTC	CAWSVGGSSYNEQFF
NA	TRBD1	TRBJ2-3	TRBV5-1	TGCGCCAGCAGCTCTAGGACAGGGGGCATTTTGGATACGCAGTATTTT	CASSSRTGGILDTQYF
once	TRBD1	TRBJ1-1	TRBV7-3	TGTGCCAGCAGTCAAGCCGGGACAGGGAACACTGAAGCTTTCTTT	CASSQAGTGNTEAFF
NA	TRBD2	TRBJ2-5	TRBV6-5	TGTGCCAGCAGTTACGGCGGGGGGAACCAAGAGACCCAGTACTTC	CASSYGGGNQETQYF
NA	TRBD2	TRBJ2-3	TRBV28	TGTGCCAGCAGTTTCTCGGGGGGTTTCACAGATACGCAGTATTTT	CASSFSGGFTDTQYF
once	NA	TRBJ1-6	TRBV7-9	TGTGCCAGCAGCTTAGCGACGGGTACCTATAATTCACCCCTCCACTTT	CASSLATGTYNSPLHF
NA	NA	TRBJ1-2	TRBV3-1/TRBV3-2	TGTGCCAGCAGCCTCAGGGAGGACTATGGCTACACCTTC	CASSLREDYGYTF